These 5 T cell receptor beta chains share one sample of origin, sequenced in a study of immune evolution from preneoplasia to lung adenocarcinoma. The protocol was immunoSEQ multiplex PCR, while the TCRdb copy is restricted to in-frame clones and leaves out a portion. The table has 20,000 to 25,000 clones, roughly 75% seen once. The sample taken for sequencing was FFPE invasive lung adenocarcinoma tissue. The receptors come from a person aged 55 to 70 with lung adenocarcinoma.

V is TRBV5-6 and J is TRBJ1-5, with D possibly being TRBD1 (6 bases). V was clipped by 2 bases and J by 4 bases, with 10 bases between them. Germline-derived CDR1 and CDR2 are SGHDT and YYEEEE. This CDR3 contains 14 residues. The CDR3 spells CASSFGGRNQPQHF. In nucleotides, the CDR3 is TGTGCCAGCAGCTTCGGGGGGCGGAATCAGCCCCAGCATTTT. Complete variable domain (other parts from reference TRBV5-6 and TRBJ1-5): DAGVTQSPTHLIKTRGQQVTLRCSPKSGHDTVSWYQQALGQGPQFIFQYYEEEERQRGNFPDRFSGHQFPNYSSELNVNALLLGDSALYLCASSFGGRNQPQHFGDGTRLSIL.

The chain joins TRBV10-1 to TRBJ2-3, with D perhaps matching TRBD1 or TRBD2 (5 bases each). This CDR3 is 13 amino acids long. V lost 0 bases, J lost 12 bases, and 13 bases lay in between. The germline CDR1 and CDR2 sequences are WNHNN and SYGVQD (reference sequence). CDR3 bases: TGCGCCAGCAGTGAGTCGACATATGGGGGACAGTATTTT. The encoded protein is CASSESTYGGQYF.

The chain is built from TRBV2 and TRBJ1-1, with D possibly matching TRBD1 (6 bases). Germline V gives CDR1 SNHLY, CDR2 FYNNEI. V lost 8 bases to trimming and J lost 5 bases, with 12 bases between them. There are 12 residues in the CDR3. In DNA form, the CDR3 reads TGTGCCAGCGAACAGGGAAGGACTGAAGCTTTCTTT. Its translation is CASEQGRTEAFF.

V and J are TRBV5-1 and TRBJ2-7; 9 bases align to TRBD1. The germline V gene has CDR1 SGHRS and CDR2 YFSETQ. The ends lost 4 bases at V and 6 bases at J; junction bases unmatched: 11. The CDR3 runs to 15 residues. CDR3 bases: TGCGCCAGCAGCCTAGGACAGGGGTTCAGCTTCGAGCAGTACTTC. Protein sequence: CASSLGQGFSFEQYF.

The gene calls are TRBV11-3 and TRBJ2-5; TRBD2 is a possible D gene (5 bases). V gave up 3 bases and J gave up 1 base, with 9 bases separating them. The germline V gene encodes CDR1 SGHNT and CDR2 YENEEA. The CDR3 loop spans 14 amino acids. As DNA, the CDR3 is TGTGCCAGCAGCTTTGGCGGGTCCCAAGAGACCCAGTACTTC. As protein: CASSFGGSQETQYF. Based on the CDR3 plus reference TRBV11-3 and TRBJ2-5, the full variable domain is EAGVVQSPRYKIIEKKQPVAFWCNPISGHNTLYWYLQNLGQGPELLIRYENEEAVDDSQLPKDRFSAERLKGVDSTLKIQPAELGDSAVYLCASSFGGSQETQYFGPGTRLLVL.